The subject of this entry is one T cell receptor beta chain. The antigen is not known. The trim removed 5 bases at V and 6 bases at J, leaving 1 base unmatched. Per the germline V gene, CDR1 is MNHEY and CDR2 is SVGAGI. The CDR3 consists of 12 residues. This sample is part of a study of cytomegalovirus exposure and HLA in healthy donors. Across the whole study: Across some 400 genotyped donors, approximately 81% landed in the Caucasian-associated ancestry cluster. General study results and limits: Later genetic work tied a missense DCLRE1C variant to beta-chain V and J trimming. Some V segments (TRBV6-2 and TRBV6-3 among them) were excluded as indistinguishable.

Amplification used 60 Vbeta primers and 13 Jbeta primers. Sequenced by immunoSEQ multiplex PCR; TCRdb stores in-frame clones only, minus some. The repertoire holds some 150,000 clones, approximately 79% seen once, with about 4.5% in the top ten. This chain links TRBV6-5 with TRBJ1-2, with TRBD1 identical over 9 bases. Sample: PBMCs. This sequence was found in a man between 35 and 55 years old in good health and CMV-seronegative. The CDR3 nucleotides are TGTGCCAGCAGTACAGGGGGCGATGGCTACACCTTC. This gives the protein CASSTGGDGYTF.